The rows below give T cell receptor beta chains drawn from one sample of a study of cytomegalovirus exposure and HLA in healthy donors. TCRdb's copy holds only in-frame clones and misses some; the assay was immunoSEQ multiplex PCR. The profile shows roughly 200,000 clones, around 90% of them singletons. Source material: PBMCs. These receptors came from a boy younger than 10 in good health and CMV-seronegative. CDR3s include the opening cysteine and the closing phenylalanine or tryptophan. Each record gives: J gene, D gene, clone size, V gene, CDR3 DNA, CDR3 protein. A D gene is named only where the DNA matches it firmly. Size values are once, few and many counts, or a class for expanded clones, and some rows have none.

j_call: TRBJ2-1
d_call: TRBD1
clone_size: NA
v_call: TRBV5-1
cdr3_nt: TGCGCCAGCAGCCCCGGGACAGGGCTATACAATGAGCAGTTCTTC
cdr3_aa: CASSPGTGLYNEQFF

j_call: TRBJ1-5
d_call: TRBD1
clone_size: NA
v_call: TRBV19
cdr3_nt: TGTGCCAGTAGTATGAAAGGGACAGGGTTTAGCAATCAGCCCCAGCATTTT
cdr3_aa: CASSMKGTGFSNQPQHF

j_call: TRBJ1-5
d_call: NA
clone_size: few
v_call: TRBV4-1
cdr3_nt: TGCGCCAGCAGCCAAGCGGGAGTGGGGCCCCAGCATTTT
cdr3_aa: CASSQAGVGPQHF

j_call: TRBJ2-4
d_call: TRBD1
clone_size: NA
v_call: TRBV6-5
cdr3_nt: TGTGCCAGCAGTACGGGACAGGGTTTTAACATTCAGTACTTC
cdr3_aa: CASSTGQGFNIQYF

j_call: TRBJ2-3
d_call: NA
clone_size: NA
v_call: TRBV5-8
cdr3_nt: TGTGCCAGCAGCCCGAGCGGCACAGATACGCAGTATTTT
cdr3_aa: CASSPSGTDTQYF

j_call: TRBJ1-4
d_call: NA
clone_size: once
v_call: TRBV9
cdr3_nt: TGTGCCAGCAGCGTAGGGAGGCAGCTGAATGAAAAACTGTTTTTT
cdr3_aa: CASSVGRQLNEKLFF

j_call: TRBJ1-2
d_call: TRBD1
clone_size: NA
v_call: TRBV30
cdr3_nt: TGTGCCTGGGGTGGGGACAGGGGGCTAGGTGGCTACACCTTC
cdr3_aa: CAWGGDRGLGGYTF

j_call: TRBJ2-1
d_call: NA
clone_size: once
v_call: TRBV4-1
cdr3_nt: TGCGCCAGCAGCCAAGGTGACGGGAGAAGGATGTACAATGAGCAGTTCTTC
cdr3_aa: CASSQGDGRRMYNEQFF

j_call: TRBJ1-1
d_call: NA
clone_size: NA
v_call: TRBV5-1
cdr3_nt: TGCGCCAGCAGCTTGGCTCTCCTTTCGAACACTGAAGCTTTCTTT
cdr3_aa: CASSLALLSNTEAFF

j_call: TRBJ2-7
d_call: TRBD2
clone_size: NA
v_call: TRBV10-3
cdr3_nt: TGTGCCATCAGTATCGGCGGGGGGACGGAAGAGCAGTACTTC
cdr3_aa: CAISIGGGTEEQYF

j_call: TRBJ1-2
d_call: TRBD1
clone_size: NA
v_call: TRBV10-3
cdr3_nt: TGTGCCATCAGTACGGGGCCGGGACAGGTGTCCTATGGCTACACCTTC
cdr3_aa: CAISTGPGQVSYGYTF

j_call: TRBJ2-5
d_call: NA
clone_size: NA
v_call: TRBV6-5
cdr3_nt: TGTGCCAGCAGTTTGGTTAGCGGACAAGAGACCCAGTACTTC
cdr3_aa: CASSLVSGQETQYF

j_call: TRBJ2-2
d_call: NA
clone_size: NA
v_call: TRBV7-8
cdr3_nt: TGTGCCAGCAGCATACGACTGAACACCGGGGAGCTGTTTTTT
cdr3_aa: CASSIRLNTGELFF

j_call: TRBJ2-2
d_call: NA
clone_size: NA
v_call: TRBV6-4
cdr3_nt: TGTGCCAGCAGTCCCTCTCTAGTGGAAAACACCGGGGAGCTGTTTTTT
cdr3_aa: CASSPSLVENTGELFF

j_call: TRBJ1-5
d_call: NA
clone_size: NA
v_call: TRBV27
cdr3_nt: TGTGCCAGCAGTTCCGCAGGGGTCGGCAATCAGCCCCAGCATTTT
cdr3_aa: CASSSAGVGNQPQHF

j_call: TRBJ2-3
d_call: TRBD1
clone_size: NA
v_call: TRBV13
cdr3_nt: TGTGCCAGCAGCCTAGGACAGGGGGGGCCAGATACGCAGTATTTT
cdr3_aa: CASSLGQGGPDTQYF

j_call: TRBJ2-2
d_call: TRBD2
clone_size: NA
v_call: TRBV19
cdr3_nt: TGTGCCAGTAGTATACTTGCGGGAGTTTTCGGGGAGCTGTTTTTT
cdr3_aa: CASSILAGVFGELFF

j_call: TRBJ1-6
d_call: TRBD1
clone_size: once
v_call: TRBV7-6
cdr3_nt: TGTGCCAGCAGCCCCGGACAGGGGAATTCACCCCTCCACTTT
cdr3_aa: CASSPGQGNSPLHF

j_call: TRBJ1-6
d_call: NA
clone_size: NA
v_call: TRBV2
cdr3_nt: TGTGCCAGCAGAAGGGAGAGGGCATCGAATTCACCCCTCCACTTT
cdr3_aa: CASRRERASNSPLHF

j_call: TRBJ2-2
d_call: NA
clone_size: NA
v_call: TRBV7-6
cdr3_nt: TGTGCCAGCAGCCCTACTAGGGCGGACACCGGGGAGCTGTTTTTT
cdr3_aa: CASSPTRADTGELFF

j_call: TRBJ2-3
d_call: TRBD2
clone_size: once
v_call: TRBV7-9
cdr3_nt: TGTGCCAGCAGCCCAAACCTAGCGGGGTCTCCTTTCACAGATACGCAGTATTTT
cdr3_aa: CASSPNLAGSPFTDTQYF

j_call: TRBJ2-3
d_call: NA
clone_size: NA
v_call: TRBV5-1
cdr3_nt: TGCGCCAGCAGCGACGGACAGCAATACACAGATACGCAGTATTTT
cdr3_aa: CASSDGQQYTDTQYF

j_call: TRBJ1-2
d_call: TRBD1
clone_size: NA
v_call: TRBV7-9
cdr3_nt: TGTGCCAGCAGCCCTACCGGGACAGGGGCGGGGGGCTACACCTTC
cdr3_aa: CASSPTGTGAGGYTF

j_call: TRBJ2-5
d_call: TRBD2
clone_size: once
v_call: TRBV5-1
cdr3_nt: TGCGCCAGCAGCGGACTAGCGGGGAATCAAGAGACCCAGTACTTC
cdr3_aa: CASSGLAGNQETQYF

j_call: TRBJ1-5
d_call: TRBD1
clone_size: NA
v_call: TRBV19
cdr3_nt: TGTGCCAGTAGGTTTCGACAGGGGAATCGGAGCAATCAGCCCCAGCATTTT
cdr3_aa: CASRFRQGNRSNQPQHF

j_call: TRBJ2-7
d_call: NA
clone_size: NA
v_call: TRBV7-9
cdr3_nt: TGTTCCAGCAGCTTAGGAGACAGCTACGAGCAGTACTTC
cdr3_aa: CSSSLGDSYEQYF

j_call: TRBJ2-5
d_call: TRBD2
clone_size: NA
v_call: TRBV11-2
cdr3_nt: TGTGCCAGCAGCTTAGTGCTTAGCGGGGGGGCAGAGACCCAGTACTTC
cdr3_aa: CASSLVLSGGAETQYF

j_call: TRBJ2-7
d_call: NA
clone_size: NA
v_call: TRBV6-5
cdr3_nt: TGTGCCAGCAGTTACTCGGTACTTCGGGGCTCCTACGAGCAGTACTTC
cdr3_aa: CASSYSVLRGSYEQYF

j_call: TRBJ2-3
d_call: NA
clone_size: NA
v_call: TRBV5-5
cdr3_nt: TGTGCCAGCAGCTTGGCCATTCGCGGCACAGATACGCAGTATTTT
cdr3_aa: CASSLAIRGTDTQYF

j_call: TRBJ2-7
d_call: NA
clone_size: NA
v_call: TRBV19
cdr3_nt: TGTGCCACCTCTGCGGGGTACGAGCAGTACTTC
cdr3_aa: CATSAGYEQYF

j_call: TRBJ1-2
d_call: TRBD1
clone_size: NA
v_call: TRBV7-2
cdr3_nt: TGTGCCAGCAGCTTAGATGGGGGCAGGGGGGCTGACGGCTACACCTTC
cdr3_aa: CASSLDGGRGADGYTF

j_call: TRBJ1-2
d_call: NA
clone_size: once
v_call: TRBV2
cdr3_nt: TGTGCCGGGCGTTTTGGCGGGAAATCGGACTATGGCTACACCTTC
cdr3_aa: CAGRFGGKSDYGYTF

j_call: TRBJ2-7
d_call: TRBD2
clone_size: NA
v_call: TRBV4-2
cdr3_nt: TGTGCCAGCAGCCAAGTCACGCGGGAGGAGAGCTCCTACGAGCAGTACTTC
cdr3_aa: CASSQVTREESSYEQYF

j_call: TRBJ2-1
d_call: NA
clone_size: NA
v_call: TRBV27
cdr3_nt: TGTGCCAGCAGTCCCCTCGGGGCGGGAGAGCAGTTCTTC
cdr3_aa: CASSPLGAGEQFF

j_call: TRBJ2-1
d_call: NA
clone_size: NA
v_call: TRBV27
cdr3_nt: TGTGCCAGCAGTTTGGGAACTAGTGGTCGTTTAAATGAGCAGTTCTTC
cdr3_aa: CASSLGTSGRLNEQFF

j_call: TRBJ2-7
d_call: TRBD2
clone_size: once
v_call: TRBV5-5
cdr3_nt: TGTGCCAGCAGCCCTGGAGCGGGGACGGCCTCCTACGAGCAGTACTTC
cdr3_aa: CASSPGAGTASYEQYF

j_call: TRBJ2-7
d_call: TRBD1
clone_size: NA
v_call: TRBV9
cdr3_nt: TGTGCCAGCAGCCCCGGGACAGCAGATTACGAGCAGTACTTC
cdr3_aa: CASSPGTADYEQYF

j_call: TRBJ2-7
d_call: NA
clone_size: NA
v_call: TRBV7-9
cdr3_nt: TGTTCCAGCAGCCCACATCGGGGAGAACTTAGGGACGAGCAGTACTTC
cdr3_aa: CSSSPHRGELRDEQYF

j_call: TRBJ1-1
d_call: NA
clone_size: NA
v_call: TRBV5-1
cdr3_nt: TGCGCCAGCAGCTTGGACCTAGGAATGAACACTGAAGCTTTCTTT
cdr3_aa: CASSLDLGMNTEAFF

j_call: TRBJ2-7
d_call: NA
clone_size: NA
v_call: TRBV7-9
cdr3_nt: TGTGCCAGCAGCTCTAGCTCGGACGGGCCGACCTACGAGCAGTACTTC
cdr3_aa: CASSSSSDGPTYEQYF